The 11 T cell receptor beta chains given below trace back to one sample, sequenced in a study of cytomegalovirus exposure and HLA in healthy donors. Primers for the PCR totalled 60 Vbeta and 13 Jbeta. TCRdb's table, derived via immunoSEQ multiplex PCR, lists solely in-frame clones and lacks some. This listing includes about 50,000 clones. The sequencing sample was made of PBMCs. The receptors shown here come from a woman aged 40-49 years in good health and CMV-seronegative.

The J gene is TRBJ1-2, the V gene TRBV5-4; 8 bases map to TRBD1. The V and J ends lost 4 bases and 4 bases, in that order; junction bases with no gene match: 6. The CDR3 loop spans 14 amino acids. The germline CDR1 and CDR2 sequences are SGHNT and YYREEE (reference sequence). This CDR3 reads CASSRATGAYGYTF. CDR3 sequence (DNA): TGTGCCAGCAGCCGTGCGACAGGGGCCTATGGCTACACCTTC.

The chain links TRBV18 to TRBJ2-7, with D tentatively TRBD1 (6 bases). Germline V gene sequence: CDR1 KGHSH, CDR2 LQKENI. The CDR3 totals 15 residues. V lost 1 base to trimming and J lost 6 bases, with 16 bases between them. The CDR3 DNA reads as TGTGCCAGCTCACCACGAATGGAACAGGGAGCCGAGCAGTACTTC. As protein: CASSPRMEQGAEQYF. The full variable domain, with the rest looked up from reference TRBV18 and TRBJ2-7, is NAGVMQNPRHLVRRRGQEARLRCSPMKGHSHVYWYRQLPEEGLKFMVYLQKENIIDESGMPKERFSAEFPKEGPSILRIQQVVRGDSAAYFCASSPRMEQGAEQYFGPGTRLTVT.

The chain combines TRBV2 with TRBJ1-2, with 8 bases matching TRBD1. V lost 2 bases and J lost 8; bases outside the gene matches: 7. Germline-derived CDR1 and CDR2 are SNHLY and FYNNEI. The CDR3 length is 14 residues. Here the CDR3 reads CASSERTGFVGYTF. As DNA, the CDR3 is TGTGCCAGCAGTGAACGGACAGGGTTTGTCGGCTACACCTTC.

V and J are TRBV10-3 and TRBJ2-1; D is perhaps TRBD1 (6 bases). This CDR3 contains 15 residues. The germline CDR1 and CDR2 sequences are ENHRY and SYGVKD. V lost 0 bases, J lost 7 bases, and 13 bases lay in between. The CDR3 DNA follows: TGTGCCATCAGTGAGTCAAGGGACACGAGGAATGAGCAGTTCTTC. It is translated as CAISESRDTRNEQFF.

The chain recombines TRBV5-4 with TRBJ2-5, with D perhaps TRBD2 (6 bases). CDR3 length: 13 amino acids. The V gene lost 2 bases and the J gene lost 7 bases, with 12 bases spanning the gap. Per the germline V gene, CDR1 is SGHNT and CDR2 is YYREEE (reference sequence). The CDR3 DNA reads TGTGCCAGCAGCTTAGGGAGGTCTGGGACCCAGTACTTC. It codes for CASSLGRSGTQYF.

CDR3 in amino acids: CASSETSGRNKQYF. In nucleotides, the CDR3 is TGTGCCAGCAGTGAGACTAGCGGCCGCAACAAGCAGTACTTC. The chain is built from TRBV6-4 and TRBJ2-7, with 9 bases fitting TRBD2. The CDR3 totals 14 residues. The germline V gene has CDR1 MRHNA and CDR2 SNTAGT. Trimming removed 3 bases from V and 8 bases from J; junction bases left unmatched: 8.

The V and J genes are TRBV4-3 and TRBJ2-7, with D possibly matching TRBD1 (5 bases). Trimming shortened V by 0 bases and J by 0 bases, and 12 bases separated the two germline ends. The V gene's germline CDR1 is LGHNA and CDR2 YSLEER. The CDR3 consists of 16 residues. CDR3 residues: CASSQERGWGSYEQYF. CDR3 DNA sequence: TGCGCCAGCAGCCAAGAAAGGGGATGGGGCTCCTACGAGCAGTACTTC.

V is TRBV20-1 and J is TRBJ2-7; 8 bases map to TRBD2. The junction had 5 bases not matched to a gene; V was cut back by 1 base and J by 12 bases. Looked up from germline, CDR1 is DFQATT and CDR2 is SNEGSKA (reference sequence). The CDR3 loop spans 11 amino acids. CDR3 DNA sequence: TGCAGTGCTAGAGCTTCTAGCGGGCCGTACTTC. Its translation: CSARASSGPYF.

V usage is TRBV7-2 and J usage is TRBJ2-4; no clear D. Germline CDR1 SGHTA, CDR2 FQGNSA. The CDR3 loop spans 16 amino acids. Trimming removed 6 bases from V and 1 base from J, with 16 bases in between. Here the CDR3 DNA reads TGTGCCAGCAGTAAAGAGCGCTCCGGGGCCAAAAACATTCAGTACTTC. The encoded protein is CASSKERSGAKNIQYF.

The chain carries TRBV5-1 and TRBJ1-1; 7 nucleotides agree with TRBD1. V shed 8 bases and J 3 bases; nucleotides not matched to a gene: 10. The CDR3 extends over 14 amino acids. Germline V CDR1 and CDR2: SGHRS, YFSETQ. The CDR3 DNA is TGCGCCAGTAAAACAGGGGCTTTGGACACTGAAGCTTTCTTT. Translating gives CASKTGALDTEAFF.

V is TRBV5-1 and J is TRBJ2-4, with a tentative D call TRBD1 (5 bases). CDR3 length equals 16 residues. Germline V gene sequence: CDR1 SGHRS, CDR2 YFSETQ. Trimming shortened V by 2 bases and J by 3 bases, and 15 bases separated the two germline ends. The CDR3 spells CASSFSGREGKNIQYF. The CDR3 coding sequence is TGCGCCAGCAGCTTCTCGGGCAGGGAAGGCAAAAACATTCAGTACTTC.